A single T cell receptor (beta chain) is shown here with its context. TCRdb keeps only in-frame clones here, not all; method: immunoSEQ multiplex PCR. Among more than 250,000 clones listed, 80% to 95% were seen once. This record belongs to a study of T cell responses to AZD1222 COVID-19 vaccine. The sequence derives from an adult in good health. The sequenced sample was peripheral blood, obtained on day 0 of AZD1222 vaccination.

The chain's CDR3 is CASSEIGNTEAFF. Here the CDR3 DNA reads TGTGCCAGCAGTGAAATAGGGAACACTGAAGCTTTCTTT. V is TRBV2 and J is TRBJ1-1; D is undetermined. The CDR3 is 13 residues long. Germline V gene sequence: CDR1 SNHLY, CDR2 FYNNEI. Trimming stripped 2 bases from V and 1 base from J, with 5 bases between.